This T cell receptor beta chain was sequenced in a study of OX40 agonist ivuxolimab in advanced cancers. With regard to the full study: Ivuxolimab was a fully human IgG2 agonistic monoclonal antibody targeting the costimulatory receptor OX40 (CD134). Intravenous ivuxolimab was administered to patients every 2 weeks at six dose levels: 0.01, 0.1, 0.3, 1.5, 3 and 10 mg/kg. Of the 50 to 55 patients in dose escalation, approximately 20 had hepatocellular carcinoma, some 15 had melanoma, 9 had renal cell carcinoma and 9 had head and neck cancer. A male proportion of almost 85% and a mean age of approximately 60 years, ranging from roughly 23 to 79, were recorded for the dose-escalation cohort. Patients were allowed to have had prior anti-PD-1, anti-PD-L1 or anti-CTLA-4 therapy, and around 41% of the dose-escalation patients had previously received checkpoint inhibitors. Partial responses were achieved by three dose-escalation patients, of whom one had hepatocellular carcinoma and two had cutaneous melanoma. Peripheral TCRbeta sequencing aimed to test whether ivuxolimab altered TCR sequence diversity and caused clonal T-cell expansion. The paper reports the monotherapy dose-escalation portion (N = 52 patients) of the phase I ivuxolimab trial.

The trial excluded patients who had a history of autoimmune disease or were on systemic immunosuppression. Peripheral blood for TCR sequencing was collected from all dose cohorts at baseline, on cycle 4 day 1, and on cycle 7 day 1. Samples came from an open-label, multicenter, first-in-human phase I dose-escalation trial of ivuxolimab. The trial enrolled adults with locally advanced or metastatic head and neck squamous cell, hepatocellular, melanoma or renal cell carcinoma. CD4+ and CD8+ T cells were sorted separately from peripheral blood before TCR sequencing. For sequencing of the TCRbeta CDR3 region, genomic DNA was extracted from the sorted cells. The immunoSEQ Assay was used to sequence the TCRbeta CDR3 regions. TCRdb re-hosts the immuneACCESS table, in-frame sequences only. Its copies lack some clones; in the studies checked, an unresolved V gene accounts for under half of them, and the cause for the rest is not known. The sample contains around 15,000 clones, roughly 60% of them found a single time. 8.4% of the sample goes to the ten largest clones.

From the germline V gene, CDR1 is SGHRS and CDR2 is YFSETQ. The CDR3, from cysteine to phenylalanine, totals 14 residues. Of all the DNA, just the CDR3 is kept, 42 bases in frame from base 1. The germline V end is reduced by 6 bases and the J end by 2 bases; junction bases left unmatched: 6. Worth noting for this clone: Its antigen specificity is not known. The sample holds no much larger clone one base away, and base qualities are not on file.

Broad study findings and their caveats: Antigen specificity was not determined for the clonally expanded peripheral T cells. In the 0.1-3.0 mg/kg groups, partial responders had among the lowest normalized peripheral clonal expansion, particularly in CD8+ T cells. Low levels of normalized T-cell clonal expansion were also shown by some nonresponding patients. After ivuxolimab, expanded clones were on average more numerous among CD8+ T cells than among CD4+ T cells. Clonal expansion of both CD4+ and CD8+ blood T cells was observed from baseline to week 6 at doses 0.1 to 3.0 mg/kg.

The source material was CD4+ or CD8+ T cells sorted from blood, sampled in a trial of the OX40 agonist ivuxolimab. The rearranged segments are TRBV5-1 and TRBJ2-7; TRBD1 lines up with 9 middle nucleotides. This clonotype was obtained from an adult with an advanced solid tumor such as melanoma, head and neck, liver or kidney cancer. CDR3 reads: CASKMGQGTYEQYF. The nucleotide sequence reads TGCGCCAGCAAAATGGGACAGGGAACCTACGAGCAGTACTTC.